Listed here is a single T cell receptor beta chain. Its antigen is currently not known. No clone much larger than this one lies a single base away; base qualities are absent. These data come from a study of a mutant IDH1 vaccine in newly diagnosed glioma (dated by TCRdb to the early 2020s). About the full investigation: Vaccination began 4-6 weeks after radiotherapy alone, or alongside temozolomide cycles in the chemotherapy-containing groups. Of the roughly 30 treated patients, around 60% were male and 37.5% were female, and a mean age of roughly 41 years was recorded. Before enrollment, most patients had been given radiochemotherapy with temozolomide as standard therapy, while the rest had received either radiotherapy alone or temozolomide alone. The week-35 safety follow-up took place at visit V12, and the week-47 end of study took place at visit V13. Peripheral blood was collected at six visits: V03 (baseline), V05, V07, V10, V12 and V13. Longitudinal TCRB deep sequencing was done for 25 treated patients, wherever samples were available for exploratory analyses.

Read against the paper, the sample's time point label means: week 35, safety follow-up. A 20-mer mutant IDH1 peptide at 300 micrograms in Montanide made up each vaccine dose, which was injected subcutaneously together with topical imiquimod. Patients were given eight vaccinations, in weeks 1, 3, 5, 7, 11, 15, 19 and 23, which matched visits V03 through V10. Donors had newly diagnosed WHO grade 3 or 4 IDH1-mutant astrocytomas with loss of nuclear ATRX. The samples were drawn from NOA16, a multicentre, single-arm, open-label phase I trial in Germany that tested a mutant IDH1 peptide vaccine in humans for the first time. Genomic DNA for TCRB sequencing was isolated from EDTA blood with the DNeasy Blood and Tissue Kit. As encoded in the germline V gene, CDR1 is SGDLS while CDR2 is YYNGEE. Counted from cysteine to phenylalanine, this CDR3 has 17 amino acids. Just CDR3 DNA is preserved here, 51 bases in frame from base 1. V loses 3 bases of germline sequence and J loses 3 bases, and the interval between the two ends is 21 bases.

Receptor libraries were prepared by the immunoSEQ multiplex PCR assay. The hsTCRB Kit was used according to the manufacturer's protocol to amplify rearranged TCR beta chain sequences. An Illumina MiSeq was used to sequence the TCRB libraries. Under the source paper's analysis protocol: The kit vendor's proprietary platform handled demultiplexing, trimming and gene mapping. As stored in TCRdb, this immuneACCESS dataset retains in-frame rearrangements with V and J assigned. A fraction of the clones does not appear; measured against another copy, unresolved V genes explain less than half of the discrepancy, and the remainder lacks a known reason. The V and J calls and clone size were taken over from that table, and D and trimming were inferred from the DNA. This sample gives tens of thousands of clones in total; about 80% of them show up just once. About 10% of the sample rests with the top ten. Results and caveats for the whole study, not just this receptor: The authors noted that analyses of patient blood samples could not be reproduced because of sample limitations. Selection of PBMC samples for TCRB deep sequencing was based on availability. Pseudoprogression appeared unrelated to alterations in the top peripheral T cell clonotypes detected by TCRB sequencing. Across multiple MHC alleles, vaccine-induced immune responses were seen in around 93% of patients.

Sequencing used PBMCs, obtained from a glioma patient whose treatment included an IDH1 peptide vaccine. The clonotype was recovered from a woman aged 40 to 50 with glioma. The receptor chain draws on TRBV9 and TRBJ1-2; the D gene is not confidently resolved. The CDR3 region reads CASSEAPEGQEYYGYTF. The sequenced DNA is TGTGCCAGCAGCGAGGCCCCGGAGGGCCAGGAGTACTATGGCTACACCTTC.